This TCR beta chain came from a study of cytomegalovirus exposure and HLA in healthy donors. With 4 bases removed from V and 0 bases from J, the gap between germline ends came to 3 bases. Germline-derived CDR1 and CDR2 are SGHRS and YFSETQ. The CDR3 is 12 residues long. To note about this clone: The target antigen is unknown.

The PCR used 60 Vbeta and 13 Jbeta primers. Here immunoSEQ multiplex PCR was the method, and the copy in TCRdb shows in-frame clones only, minus some. The sample lists around 70,000 clones; approximately 82% were seen once. Notes on the study in general: A later analysis reported that several of the most significant clusters appeared to be linked to common viral pathogens, among them Epstein-Barr virus.

The sample taken for sequencing was PBMCs. This sequence originates from a girl under 18 in good health and CMV-seropositive. V is TRBV5-1 and J is TRBJ2-3, with D hard to call. The CDR3 is CASSASTDTQYF. CDR3 in DNA: TGCGCCAGCAGCGCGAGCACAGATACGCAGTATTTT.